This T cell receptor (beta chain) emerged from a study of blood T cell repertoires in COVID-19. About the study: The United States, Italy and Spain supplied acute and convalescent COVID-19 samples.

Trimming removed 2 bases at V and 3 bases at J, with 8 bases between. Germline V gene lookup returns CDR1 SEHNR and CDR2 FQNEAQ (reference sequence). This CDR3 has 13 amino acids. Generated by immunoSEQ multiplex PCR, the TCRdb table keeps only in-frame clones and is missing some. Among around 450,000 clones listed, 75% to 90% were seen once. This TCR came from a woman aged 18-30 years who had recovered from COVID-19. The sequenced material came from PBMCs or T cells enriched from blood (not recorded which). J is TRBJ2-7 and V is TRBV7-9; possibly TRBD1 for D (5 bases). CDR3 residues: CASSLRQGYEQYF. CDR3 sequence (DNA): TGTGCCAGCAGCTTAAGGCAGGGCTACGAGCAGTACTTC.